This TCR beta chain stems from a study of blood T cells in healthy people across ages. Sample-barcoded 5' priming and a J-beta primer mix drove a second PCR of about 7 to 11 cycles. TCRdb recomputed calls from the 5' RACE reads with MiXCR, one row per CDR3 protein. The table records around 1,000,000 distinct CDR3 sequences, almost 25% of them present only once. The sample holds one count of this clonotype. CDR1 is SGDLS and CDR2 is YYNGEE in the germline V gene. There are 13 residues in the CDR3. These same data were also listed under a study on T cells of mothers and their children.

V and J are TRBV9 and TRBJ2-5; D is undetermined. Gene TRBJ2-7 matches the end of the DNA better, so the J call may be wrong. This TCR derives from a girl under 10 years old in good health. The sequenced sample was blood. The CDR3 DNA reads TGTGCCAGCAGCGTAGAGCCAATGAACGAGCAGTACTTC. This sequence encodes CASSVEPMNEQYF.